The 7 T cell receptor beta chains below were found in one sample sequenced in a study of Graves' ophthalmopathy and Graves' hyperthyroidism. Amplification targeted the TCR beta CDR3 regions, with RNA transcripts as the source material. HTBI primers served in a first-round RT-PCR, which a second-round multiplex PCR followed. TCRdb passed the multiplex PCR reads through MiXCR, listing each CDR3 protein once. The sample has approximately 410,000 distinct CDR3 sequences, about 16% seen once. The sequenced sample consisted of peripheral blood. The source of these receptors is a woman between 18 and 29 years old with stable Graves' hyperthyroidism.

This clonotype has ten or more counts. This chain connects TRBV6-1 to TRBJ2-4; D perhaps matches TRBD2 (6 bases). CDR3 length: 17 amino acids. In germline, CDR1 is MNHNS, CDR2 SASEGT. V shed 0 bases and J shed 2 bases, with 14 bases lying between them. CDR3 region: CASSEAGTSYTKNIQYF. In nucleotides, the CDR3 is TGTGCCAGCAGTGAAGCGGGGACTTCTTACACCAAAAACATTCAGTACTTC.

There are many counts of this clonotype. The CDR3 region is CASSSGGYPNYGYTF. CDR3 DNA: TGTGCCAGCAGCTCAGGGGGCTATCCTAACTATGGCTACACCTTC. The chain is built from TRBV12-3 or TRBV12-4 and TRBJ1-2, with 8 bases aligning to TRBD1. The CDR3 contains 15 residues. V was pared by 6 bases and J by 0 bases, with 6 bases of the junction left unmatched.

This clonotype was observed many times. The genes are TRBV12-3 or TRBV12-4 and TRBJ2-7; the D gene is possibly TRBD1 (6 bases). The CDR3 has 15 residues. V lost 6 bases and J lost 2, with 17 bases in between. In DNA form, the CDR3 reads TGTGCCAGCAGCCTCGCCGACAGGAACACCTACGAGCAGTACTTC. This sequence encodes CASSLADRNTYEQYF.

This clonotype came up many times. The V call is TRBV12-3 or TRBV12-4, the J call TRBJ1-2; D unclear. This CDR3 region has 18 residues. The V gene lost 0 bases and the J gene lost 4 bases, with 21 bases spanning the gap. The CDR3 nucleotides read TGTGCCAGCAGTTTAGCGCGGAGGTCCGGACTTTTGGGCTATGGCTACACCTTC. It yields the protein CASSLARRSGLLGYGYTF.

This clonotype was recorded many times. The V gene is TRBV12-3 or TRBV12-4, the J gene TRBJ2-2; maybe TRBD2 (7 bases). The CDR3 is 16 residues long. Trimming removed 1 base at V and 3 bases at J, with 12 bases between. DNA of the CDR3: TGTGCCAGCAGTTTAGGGGCGGGGGCTGACACCGGGGAGCTGTTTTTT. Amino acids: CASSLGAGADTGELFF.

In its sample, this clonotype was seen many times. V is TRBV20-1 and J is TRBJ2-7; 8 positions agree with TRBD2. The CDR3 is 14 residues long. J was trimmed by 0 bases and V by 3 bases; bases with no gene match: 4. Germline values: CDR1 DFQATT, CDR2 SNEGSKA (reference sequence). The CDR3 here is CSARREASSYEQYF. CDR3 nucleotides: TGCAGTGCTAGGCGGGAGGCAAGCTCCTACGAGCAGTACTTC.

This clonotype was recorded at least ten times. The gene calls are TRBV7-3 and TRBJ1-1, with a tentative D call TRBD1 (5 bases). From germline, CDR1 is SGHTA and CDR2 FQGTGA. V was trimmed by 0 bases and J by 5 bases, leaving 13 bases between them. The CDR3 runs 15 residues. This CDR3 is CASSLTGLGGTEAFF. The DNA of the CDR3 is TGTGCCAGCAGCTTAACAGGTCTTGGGGGGACTGAAGCTTTCTTT. Full variable domain (missing parts from reference TRBV7-3 and TRBJ1-1): GAGVSQTPSNKVTEKGKYVELRCDPISGHTALYWYRQSLGQGPEFLIYFQGTGAADDSGLPNDRFFAVRPEGSVSTLKIQRTERGDSAVYLCASSLTGLGGTEAFFGQGTRLTVV.